Below, 25 T cell receptor beta chains from the same sample are listed, as sequenced in a study of T cell repertoires in cytomegalovirus infection. Each CDR3 protein gets one entry after TCRdb re-called the reads with MiXCR. The sample has 150,000 to 200,000 distinct CDR3 sequences, roughly 28% seen once; the top ten hold under 35%. The specimen sequenced was PBMCs. These receptors came from a human donor in good health (CMV status not recorded). Some clones in this sample may be carry-over from other donors' samples.

The V call is TRBV7-2, the J call TRBJ2-1, with D hard to call. V was cut by 2 bases and J by 9 bases, with 8 bases left in between. The length of the CDR3 is 12 residues. The germline V gene encodes CDR1 SGHTA and CDR2 FQGNSA. Here the CDR3 DNA reads TGTGCCAGCAGCTTAAGTGGTCCTGAGCAGTTCTTC. It codes for CASSLSGPEQFF.

This clonotype came up a few times. The chain joins TRBV7-2 to TRBJ2-3; D might be TRBD2 (6 bases). The CDR3 extends over 12 amino acids. Trimming removed 4 bases from V and 6 bases from J, with 8 bases in between. CDR1 and CDR2 from the germline V gene are SGHTA and FQGNSA. CDR3 DNA sequence: TGTGCCAGCAGCTCGACTAGTGATACGCAGTATTTT. Its protein product is CASSSTSDTQYF.

The CDR3 coding sequence is TGTGCCAGTAGAGGAACAGGCGACGAGCAGTACTTC. It encodes CASRGTGDEQYF. The chain is built from TRBV19 and TRBJ2-7; a possible D gene is TRBD1 (5 bases). This CDR3 is built from 12 residues. Germline V gives CDR1 LNHDA, CDR2 SQIVND (reference sequence). The V end lost 6 bases, the J end lost 5 bases, and 11 bases lay between the germline ends.

The chain employs TRBV7-6 and TRBJ1-1; D ambiguous. The germline V gene has CDR1 SGHVS and CDR2 FNYEAQ. V lost 0 bases to trimming and J lost 8 bases, with 7 bases between them. The CDR3 consists of 12 residues. DNA for the CDR3: TGTGCCAGCAGCTTAGCGGGCCGAGAAGCTTTCTTT. Protein: CASSLAGREAFF.

This chain joins TRBV29-1 and TRBJ1-2; D is possibly TRBD1 (6 bases). This CDR3 has 13 amino acids. The germline V and J ends were trimmed by 0 bases and 7 bases, with 12 bases remaining between them. Per germline, CDR1 SQVTM and CDR2 ANQGSEA. CDR3 in amino acids: CSVEDWGARGYTF. The CDR3 DNA is TGCAGCGTTGAAGACTGGGGGGCGCGTGGCTACACCTTC.

The chain couples TRBV12-5 to TRBJ1-1; D is possibly TRBD1 (5 bases). Trimming removed 2 bases at V and 6 bases at J, with 13 bases between. Per germline, CDR1 LGHNT and CDR2 FRNRAP. CDR3 length equals 14 residues. The CDR3: CASGLPSGNPEAFF. The CDR3 bases are TGTGCTAGTGGTTTGCCGTCAGGGAATCCTGAAGCTTTCTTT.

As for this clonotype: A much larger clone differs by one base, so this may be a read error. V usage is TRBV7-8 and J usage is TRBJ2-7; tentatively, D is TRBD1 (6 bases). The CDR3 is 15 residues long. Germline V lookup: CDR1 SGHVS, CDR2 FQNEAQ. Trimming took off 5 bases at V and 0 bases at J, with 14 bases between the two ends. CDR3 nucleotides: TGTGCCAGCAGCCGTCGACAGGATAACTCCTACGAGCAGTACTTC. Residues: CASSRRQDNSYEQYF. The entire variable domain, with the rest obtained from reference TRBV7-8 and TRBJ2-7, is as follows: GAGVSQSPRYKVAKRGQDVALRCDPISGHVSLFWYQQALGQGPEFLTYFQNEAQLDKSGLPSDRFFAERPEGSVSTLKIQRTQQEDSAVYLCASSRRQDNSYEQYFGPGTRLTVT.

There are many counts of this clonotype. The gene calls are TRBV5-1 and TRBJ1-1, with 7 bases identical to TRBD1. The CDR3 totals 14 residues. The germline V gene has CDR1 SGHRS and CDR2 YFSETQ. V was clipped by 0 bases and J by 8 bases; unmatched bases: 7. CDR3 amino acids: CASSLGGQLQEAFF. The CDR3 DNA sequence: TGCGCCAGCAGCTTGGGGGGACAGCTCCAAGAAGCTTTCTTT.

The genes are TRBV12-3 or TRBV12-4 and TRBJ2-7; 14 bases are shared with TRBD2. The CDR3 totals 16 residues. The junction had 7 bases not matched to a gene; V was cut back by 6 bases and J by 3 bases. The CDR3 region is CASSQTGLAGVYEQYF. The CDR3, as DNA: TGTGCCAGCAGCCAGACGGGACTAGCGGGGGTCTACGAGCAGTACTTC.

The chain carries TRBV14 and TRBJ1-1, with TRBD1 identical over 7 bases. This CDR3 has 15 amino acids. The V segment lost 0 bases and the J segment 4 bases; nucleotides outside the gene matches: 5. In germline, CDR1 is SGHDN, CDR2 FVKESK. CDR3 loop: CASSQEGGGGTEAFF. For the CDR3, the DNA is TGTGCCAGCAGCCAAGAAGGGGGCGGGGGCACTGAAGCTTTCTTT.

The chain carries TRBV12-3 or TRBV12-4 and TRBJ1-2; D call uncertain. Trimming stripped 2 bases from V and 8 bases from J, with 12 bases between. CDR3 length: 13 amino acids. CDR3 in amino acids: CASSLTTTGGYTF. CDR3 in DNA: TGTGCCAGCAGTTTAACCACTACGGGAGGCTACACCTTC.

The sample holds a few counts of this clonotype. The chain combines TRBV20-1 with TRBJ2-1; 10 bases agree with TRBD1. The CDR3 spans 17 residues. The germline gives CDR1 DFQATT, CDR2 SNEGSKA (reference sequence). J gave up 6 bases and V 7 bases, and 18 bases lay outside the gene matches. The CDR3 region has the DNA TGCAGTGTCTTCTGGACAGGGGGATCTCCAGATGGCAATGAGCAGTTCTTC. This sequence encodes CSVFWTGGSPDGNEQFF.

This chain uses TRBV6-1 with TRBJ1-1; 11 positions agree with TRBD1. In germline, CDR1 is MNHNS, CDR2 SASEGT. The V and J ends lost 8 bases and 3 bases, in that order; junction bases with no gene match: 5. The CDR3 has 14 residues. The CDR3 DNA is TGTGCCAGCGAACGGGACAGGGGGTACACTGAAGCTTTCTTT. Translated: CASERDRGYTEAFF.

This chain joins TRBV29-1 and TRBJ2-3, with TRBD2 as a possible D gene (6 bases). Trimming stripped 4 bases from V and 4 bases from J, with 15 bases between. Germline values: CDR1 SQVTM, CDR2 ANQGSEA. CDR3 length: 14 residues. The CDR3, as DNA: TGCAGCGTTGGCCGGGGAGGAGGTTCAGATACGCAGTATTTT. It yields the protein CSVGRGGGSDTQYF.

This clonotype was counted ten times or more. V gene TRBV4-1 combines with J gene TRBJ2-2; no clear D gene. CDR3 length equals 13 residues. V was trimmed by 0 bases and J by 5 bases, leaving 4 bases between them. CDR1 and CDR2 (germline): MGHRA, YSYEKL. This CDR3 reads CASSQDRTGELFF. DNA for the CDR3: TGCGCCAGCAGCCAAGATAGAACCGGGGAGCTGTTTTTT.

This clonotype turned up a few times. In DNA, the CDR3 is TGTGCCAGCTCAGGGACAGGCTACAATCAGCCCCAGCATTTT. Its protein is CASSGTGYNQPQHF. The rearrangement joins TRBV6-5 to TRBJ1-5, with 8 bases that match TRBD1. With V trimmed by 8 bases and J by 3 bases, 6 bases remained unmatched. This CDR3 comprises 14 residues. CDR1 is MNHEY and CDR2 is SVGAGI in the germline V gene.

The chain couples TRBV11-2 to TRBJ1-1; TRBD1 agrees at 7 bases. The germline V gene has CDR1 SGHAT and CDR2 FQNNGV. The CDR3 loop spans 13 amino acids. With 4 bases clipped from V and 10 bases from J, the junction kept 9 bases outside the gene matches. CDR3 DNA sequence: TGTGCCAGCAGCTCCCGACAGGACAGGAGAGCTTTCTTT. This codes for CASSSRQDRRAFF.

This chain uses TRBV25-1 with TRBJ1-2, with D perhaps TRBD1 (5 bases). V gave up 0 bases and J gave up 2 bases, with 13 bases separating them. The CDR3 length is 16 residues. Germline V gives CDR1 MGHDK, CDR2 SYGVNS. In nucleotides, the CDR3 is TGTGCCAGCAGTGAATATTGGGGGTCCAGGAACTATGGCTACACCTTC. Its translation: CASSEYWGSRNYGYTF.

The chain links TRBV27 to TRBJ2-2; D is undetermined. CDR1 is MNHEY and CDR2 is SMNVEV in the germline V gene (reference sequence). CDR3 length: 14 residues. Trimming took 9 bases from V and 1 from J, leaving 12 bases between them. The CDR3 region has the DNA TGTGCCAGTAGACCCCCCGGGAACACCGGGGAGCTGTTTTTT. As protein: CASRPPGNTGELFF.

Ten or more counts support this clonotype. This chain connects TRBV7-8 to TRBJ2-7, with D possibly being TRBD1 (5 bases). The germline CDR1 and CDR2 sequences are SGHVS and FQNEAQ. Trimming took off 7 bases at V and 1 base at J, with 8 bases between the two ends. This CDR3 is built from 12 residues. Here the CDR3 DNA reads TGTGCCAGCACAGGGTCTTCCTACGAGCAGTACTTC. Protein sequence: CASTGSSYEQYF.

This rearrangement joins TRBV29-1 to TRBJ1-2; D is ambiguous. In germline, CDR1 is SQVTM, CDR2 ANQGSEA. The CDR3 length is 13 residues. Trimming removed 2 bases from V and 3 bases from J, with 10 bases in between. The CDR3 DNA sequence: TGCAGCGTTGAACCTCAGGACGACTATGGCTACACCTTC. The encoded protein is CSVEPQDDYGYTF.

This clonotype was found a few times. The rearrangement links TRBV20-1 to TRBJ1-1, with TRBD1 as a possible D gene (6 bases). Trimming took 3 bases from V and 1 from J, leaving 15 bases between them. The germline V gene encodes CDR1 DFQATT and CDR2 SNEGSKA (reference sequence). This CDR3 is 15 amino acids long. Here the CDR3 reads CSASLRTVPNTEAFF. The DNA of the CDR3 is TGCAGTGCTAGCCTAAGGACAGTGCCGAACACTGAAGCTTTCTTT.

This clonotype has just a few counts. The chain links TRBV7-9 to TRBJ2-3; 7 positions agree with TRBD2. This CDR3 spans 16 amino acids. With V trimmed by 1 base and J by 2 bases, 6 bases remained unmatched. Germline values: CDR1 SEHNR, CDR2 FQNEAQ (reference sequence). The CDR3 DNA follows: TGTGCCAGCAGCTTAGTACGGGGGGTTATCACAGATACGCAGTATTTT. This gives the protein CASSLVRGVITDTQYF.

The chain is built from TRBV5-4 and TRBJ1-1, with 12 bases identical to TRBD1. CDR1 is SGHNT and CDR2 is YYREEE in the germline V gene (reference sequence). CDR3 size: 14 residues. V gave up 4 bases and J gave up 8 bases; unmatched junction bases: 6. CDR3 sequence (DNA): TGTGCCAGCAGCGGGACAGGGGGCGCAGAGGAAGCTTTCTTT. This translates into CASSGTGGAEEAFF.

The CDR3 sequence: CASSLYGRVDEKLFF. Written as DNA, the CDR3 is TGCGCCAGCAGCTTGTATGGCAGGGTTGACGAAAAACTGTTTTTT. This chain links TRBV5-1 with TRBJ1-4, with D possibly TRBD1 on 5 matching bases. The CDR3 is 15 residues long. Per the germline V gene, CDR1 is SGHRS and CDR2 is YFSETQ. V dropped 1 base and J dropped 8 bases, with 15 bases sitting between them.